These T cell receptor beta chains were read from a single sample in a study of cytomegalovirus exposure and HLA in healthy donors. Clones were read by immunoSEQ multiplex PCR, and TCRdb kept only the in-frame ones, dropping some. Here the sample spans about 120,000 clones, about 70% being singletons. Source material: PBMCs. The receptors stem from a woman in her forties in good health and CMV-seropositive. The conserved cysteine and the conserved F or W are not part of the CDR3 here. The order of the fields is CDR3 protein, V gene, J gene.

CDR3: ASSRDRAGNTIY
V: TRBV6-5
J: TRBJ1-3

CDR3: ASSERGVSTDTQY
V: TRBV6-4
J: TRBJ2-3

CDR3: ASSSPGGQPQH
V: TRBV18
J: TRBJ1-5

CDR3: ASTGTGTEKLF
V: TRBV2
J: TRBJ1-4

CDR3: ASSLRQSQGDQPQH
V: TRBV18
J: TRBJ1-5

CDR3: SARSNTEAF
V: TRBV20-1
J: TRBJ1-1

CDR3: SVRGTSGGSTDTQY
V: TRBV29-1
J: TRBJ2-3

CDR3: ASSADNPSEKLF
V: TRBV18
J: TRBJ1-4

CDR3: ASGLDTTTNEKLF
V: TRBV12-5
J: TRBJ1-4

CDR3: ASSVFPPDNGAEQY
V: TRBV2
J: TRBJ2-7

CDR3: ASMAGTSNEKLF
V: TRBV2
J: TRBJ1-4

CDR3: ASSVGPPRGRSPLH
V: TRBV9
J: TRBJ1-6

CDR3: ASSPNPGRDGSPLH
V: TRBV2
J: TRBJ1-6

CDR3: ASSFGRADSPLH
V: TRBV27
J: TRBJ1-6

CDR3: ASLAGNYGYT
V: TRBV6-1
J: TRBJ1-2

CDR3: ASSSAYSGGETQY
V: TRBV5-1
J: TRBJ2-5

CDR3: ASSPTSTGNYGYT
V: TRBV7-9
J: TRBJ1-2

CDR3: ASSFRTGEAF
V: TRBV6-1
J: TRBJ1-1

CDR3: ASSYTQGDVTIY
V: TRBV6-6
J: TRBJ1-3